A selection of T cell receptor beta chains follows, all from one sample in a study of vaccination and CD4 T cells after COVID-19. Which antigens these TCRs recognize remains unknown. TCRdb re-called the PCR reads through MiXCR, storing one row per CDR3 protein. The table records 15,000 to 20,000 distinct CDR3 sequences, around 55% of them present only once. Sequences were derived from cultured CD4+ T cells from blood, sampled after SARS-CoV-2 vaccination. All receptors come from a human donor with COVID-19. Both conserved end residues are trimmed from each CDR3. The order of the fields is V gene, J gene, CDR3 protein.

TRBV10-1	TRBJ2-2	ASSERASGELF
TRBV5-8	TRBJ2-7	ASSLRTPGEQY
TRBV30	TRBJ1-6	AWSVPTIQTDNSPLH
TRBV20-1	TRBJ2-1	SGTGQLAAAYNEQF
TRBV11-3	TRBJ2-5	ASSPRRSLVETQY
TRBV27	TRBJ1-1	ASTHRPPANTEAF
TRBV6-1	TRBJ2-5	ASSRGLAGDKETQY
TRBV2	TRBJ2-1	ASSETTTTDSSYNEQF
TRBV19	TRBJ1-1	ASSLEREAF
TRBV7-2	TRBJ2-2	ASSLPTNTGELF
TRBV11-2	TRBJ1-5	ASSFTGPSQPQH
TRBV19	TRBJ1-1	ASSIEPTGRTEAF
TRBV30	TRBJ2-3	AWMGLAGRMDTQY
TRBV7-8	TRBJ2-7	ASSLSGSEQY
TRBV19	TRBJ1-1	ASRAPDRNTEAF
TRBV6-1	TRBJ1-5	ASSESLSQPQH
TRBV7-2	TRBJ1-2	ASSVRDTSLGGYT
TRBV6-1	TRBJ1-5	ASRPPGGSFQPQH
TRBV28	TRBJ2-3	ASSLTTDTQY
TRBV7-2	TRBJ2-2	ASSPRTSVSGELF
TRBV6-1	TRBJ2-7	ASRRDNGASYEQY
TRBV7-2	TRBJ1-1	ASSSEPRGPEAF
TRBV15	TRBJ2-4	ATSFPGTENIQY
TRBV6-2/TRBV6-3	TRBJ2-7	ASSYDGLEQY